These 8 T cell receptor beta chains share one sample of origin, sequenced in a study of T cells after yellow fever vaccination. TCRdb re-derived calls from the 5' RACE reads in MiXCR, one entry per CDR3 protein. This sample has about 310,000 distinct CDR3 sequences, with 3% to 4.5% found just once. The sequenced sample was PBMCs, obtained on the day of the yellow fever booster vaccination. These receptors came from a man younger than 35 who received the YFV17D yellow fever vaccine.

This clonotype was counted at least ten times. This rearrangement joins TRBV18 to TRBJ2-7; the match to TRBD2 covers 7 bases. Germline loops: CDR1 KGHSH, CDR2 LQKENI. The CDR3 totals 14 residues. With 0 bases clipped from V and 6 bases from J, the junction kept 5 bases outside the gene matches. DNA of the CDR3: TGTGCCAGCTCACCACCCCCCGGGGGGATCGAGCAGTACTTC. Protein: CASSPPPGGIEQYF. Based on the CDR3 plus reference TRBV18 and TRBJ2-7, the full variable domain is NAGVMQNPRHLVRRRGQEARLRCSPMKGHSHVYWYRQLPEEGLKFMVYLQKENIIDESGMPKERFSAEFPKEGPSILRIQQVVRGDSAAYFCASSPPPGGIEQYFGPGTRLTVT.

The chain carries TRBV28 and TRBJ2-3; D is undetermined. This CDR3 has 13 residues. V gave up 6 bases and J gave up 6 bases, with 13 bases separating them. Germline CDR1 reads MDHEN; CDR2 reads SYDVKM. The CDR3 DNA follows: TGTGCCAGCAGAATGACGGGTGTGGATACGCAGTATTTT. Its protein is CASRMTGVDTQYF.

This clonotype was recorded many times. This sequence joins TRBV5-1 and TRBJ1-5, with 7 bases matching TRBD1. Germline V CDR1 and CDR2: SGHRS, YFSETQ. V shed 5 bases, J shed 1 base, and the junction held 9 bases outside the gene matches. The CDR3 is 16 amino acids. The CDR3 protein is CASSEDVRGSNQPQHF. The CDR3 DNA is TGCGCCAGCAGTGAAGACGTCAGGGGGAGCAATCAGCCCCAGCATTTT.

This clonotype has only a few counts. The chain is built from TRBV7-8 and TRBJ1-2; the D gene is possibly TRBD1 (5 bases). CDR3 length equals 15 residues. The ends were cut back, 1 base at V and 8 bases at J, with 17 bases in the middle. Germline V gene sequence: CDR1 SGHVS, CDR2 FQNEAQ. CDR3 region: CASSLVGGRWGGYTF. The CDR3 DNA is TGTGCCAGCAGCTTAGTGGGTGGGAGATGGGGCGGCTACACCTTC.

The chain employs TRBV7-7 and TRBJ2-2; TRBD2 matches at 9 bases. In germline, CDR1 is SSHAT, CDR2 FNYEAQ (reference sequence). The V segment lost 5 bases and the J segment 4 bases; nucleotides outside the gene matches: 8. CDR3 length: 16 amino acids. This CDR3 is CASSLERGEGTGELFF. For the CDR3, the DNA is TGTGCCAGCAGCCTCGAGCGGGGGGAAGGCACCGGGGAGCTGTTTTTT. Full variable domain (outside the CDR3, taken from reference TRBV7-7 and TRBJ2-2): GAGVSQSPRYKVTKRGQDVTLRCDPISSHATLYWYQQALGQGPEFLTYFNYEAQPDKSGLPSDRFSAERPEGSISTLTIQRTEQRDSAMYRCASSLERGEGTGELFFGEGSRLTVL.

This chain connects TRBV28 to TRBJ2-1; 7 nucleotides align to TRBD1. Losses at the gene ends were 2 bases for V and 4 bases for J; bases not matched to a gene: 5. This CDR3 region has 15 residues. Germline V gene sequence: CDR1 MDHEN, CDR2 SYDVKM. This CDR3 reads CASSLRAGGYNEQFF. The CDR3 bases are TGTGCCAGCAGTTTACGGGCAGGGGGTTACAATGAGCAGTTCTTC.

The sample holds many counts of this clonotype. The chain has TRBV5-1 and TRBJ2-7; 10 positions agree with TRBD1. Germline CDR1 is SGHRS and CDR2 is YFSETQ. J was trimmed by 6 bases and V by 4 bases; bases with no gene match: 28. There are 21 residues in the CDR3. The CDR3 loop is CASSALFGPAYGTGDCREQYV. The CDR3 coding sequence is TGCGCCAGCAGCGCCCTATTTGGGCCCGCTTACGGGACAGGGGATTGTCGCGAGCAGTACGTC.

This clonotype was observed a handful of times. The chain joins TRBV4-1 to TRBJ2-3; D perhaps matches TRBD2 (6 bases). The CDR3 runs to 15 residues. V lost 4 bases to trimming and J lost 1 base, with 12 bases between them. From germline, CDR1 is MGHRA and CDR2 YSYEKL. CDR3 bases: TGCGCCAGCAGCCTCGAGGGACTTCGCACAGATACGCAGTATTTT. Translated, it gives CASSLEGLRTDTQYF.